These 18 T cell receptor beta chains came from one sample sequenced in a study of early T cells in non-severe SARS-CoV-2 infection. TCRdb used MiXCR to reprocess the 5' RACE reads, holding one entry per CDR3 protein. The sample carries more than 45,000 distinct CDR3 sequences, around 12% recorded once. Material: whole blood. The receptors shown here come from an adult who was a healthcare worker with PCR-confirmed SARS-CoV-2 infection or an uninfected control (not recorded which).

The chain combines TRBV28 with TRBJ2-7; maybe TRBD2 (6 bases). There are 14 residues in the CDR3. V gave up 8 bases and J gave up 1 base, with 15 bases separating them. CDR1 and CDR2 from the germline V gene are MDHEN and SYDVKM. The CDR3 sequence: CASRTGTGSYEQYF. CDR3 sequence (DNA): TGTGCCAGCCGAACCGGGACTGGATCCTACGAGCAGTACTTC.

This clonotype was seen a handful of times. The chain uses TRBV29-1 and TRBJ2-1; 8 bases fit TRBD2. The length of the CDR3 is 14 residues. V was clipped by 3 bases and J by 7 bases; unmatched bases: 8. Germline-derived CDR1 and CDR2 are SQVTM and ANQGSEA. CDR3 DNA: TGCAGCGTTGAGGGCGGGAGGAGGATGAATGAGCAGTTCTTC. Its translation is CSVEGGRRMNEQFF.

This chain uses TRBV15 with TRBJ2-7; 7 nucleotides align to TRBD2. CDR3 length: 15 amino acids. The germline gives CDR1 LNHNV, CDR2 YYDKDF (reference sequence). J gave up 1 base and V 5 bases, and 8 bases lay outside the gene matches. CDR3 sequence: CATSSGGTRSYEQYF. In nucleotides, the CDR3 is TGTGCCACCAGCTCGGGGGGTACTAGGTCCTACGAGCAGTACTTC.

As regards this clonotype: This sequence may be a read error, since a much larger clone differs from it by one base. The chain employs TRBV15 and TRBJ2-3; D is possibly TRBD2 (6 bases). The V and J ends lost 4 bases and 4 bases respectively, with 12 bases between them. The length of the CDR3 is 14 residues. The germline V gene encodes CDR1 LNHNV and CDR2 YYDKDF (reference sequence). CDR3 residues: CATSNLACPDTQYF. CDR3 DNA sequence: TGTGCCACCAGCAACCTAGCGTGTCCAGATACGCAGTATTTT.

V gene TRBV28 combines with J gene TRBJ1-1; 8 nucleotides match TRBD1. CDR3 length: 15 amino acids. The trim removed 6 bases at V and 6 bases at J, leaving 12 bases unmatched. CDR1 is MDHEN and CDR2 is SYDVKM in the germline V gene. The CDR3, as DNA: TGTGCCAGCAGGCGCAGACAGGGGACGAGCGCTGAAGCTTTCTTT. Amino acids: CASRRRQGTSAEAFF.

This chain links TRBV5-1 with TRBJ2-5; tentatively, D is TRBD1 (6 bases). The CDR3 runs to 14 residues. The germline CDR1 and CDR2 sequences are SGHRS and YFSETQ. The germline V and J ends were trimmed by 5 bases and 4 bases, with 15 bases remaining between them. In nucleotides, the CDR3 is TGCGCCAGCAGGCGAGAACAGGGTCTAGAGACCCAGTACTTC. It encodes CASRREQGLETQYF.

This clonotype appeared many times. The rearrangement uses TRBV11-2 and TRBJ2-1; perhaps TRBD1 as D (6 bases). With 7 bases removed from V and 0 bases from J, the gap between germline ends came to 13 bases. The germline CDR1 and CDR2 sequences are SGHAT and FQNNGV. The length of the CDR3 is 15 residues. CDR3: CASNHGQRSYNEQFF. The CDR3 coding sequence is TGTGCCAGCAACCACGGACAGCGCTCCTACAATGAGCAGTTCTTC.

The V gene is TRBV29-1, the J gene TRBJ1-1; tentative D call: TRBD1 (5 bases). Per germline, CDR1 SQVTM and CDR2 ANQGSEA. This CDR3 region has 16 residues. V was pared by 7 bases and J by 2 bases, with 23 bases between. The CDR3 DNA reads as TGCAGCGCCCAGAGGGACCGGCGATTTAGAAACACTGAAGCTTTCTTT. It yields the protein CSAQRDRRFRNTEAFF.

This clonotype was picked up many times. This chain joins TRBV11-2 and TRBJ2-1, with 8 positions matching TRBD2. This CDR3 is built from 13 residues. Losses at the gene ends were 6 bases for V and 4 bases for J; bases not matched to a gene: 2. CDR1 is SGHAT, CDR2 FQNNGV, per germline. CDR3 bases: TGTGCCAGCAGACTAGCGGTTTACAATGAGCAGTTCTTC. The encoded protein is CASRLAVYNEQFF.

There are a few counts of this clonotype. The gene calls are TRBV6-5 and TRBJ2-7, with D hard to call. V lost 5 bases, J lost 1 base, and 12 bases lay in between. Germline V gives CDR1 MNHEY, CDR2 SVGAGI. CDR3 length equals 14 residues. The CDR3 region is CASSDRPASYEQYF. The CDR3, as DNA: TGTGCCAGCAGTGATCGACCCGCTTCCTACGAGCAGTACTTC.

This clonotype was counted ten times or more. This sequence joins TRBV7-2 and TRBJ2-1, with TRBD1 matching over 10 bases. V lost 2 bases, J lost 4 bases, and 5 bases stayed unmatched. The CDR3 contains 16 residues. Germline V gives CDR1 SGHTA, CDR2 FQGNSA. DNA of the CDR3: TGTGCCAGCAGCTTATACGGGACAGGGGTTTACAATGAGCAGTTCTTC. Translating it yields CASSLYGTGVYNEQFF.

The chain recombines TRBV20-1 with TRBJ2-1; D might be TRBD2 (6 bases). Trimming removed 6 bases at V and 5 bases at J, with 14 bases between. In germline, CDR1 is DFQATT, CDR2 SNEGSKA (reference sequence). The CDR3 totals 13 residues. The CDR3 nucleotides are TGCAGTGCAACTCCCGGGAGTCACAATGAGCAGTTCTTC. Its protein is CSATPGSHNEQFF.

To note about this clonotype: Possible read error: a much larger clone is one base away. J is TRBJ2-3 and V is TRBV9; D not certain. Trimming removed 0 bases at V and 5 bases at J, with 1 base between. This CDR3 has 11 residues. Germline CDR1 reads SGDLS; CDR2 reads YYNGEE. The DNA of the CDR3 is TGTGCCAGCAGCGTAGAAGATACGCAGTATTTT. Its protein product is CASSVEDTQYF. Combining the CDR3 with reference TRBV9 and TRBJ2-3 gives the whole variable domain DSGVTQTPKHLITATGQRVTLRCSPRSGDLSVYWYQQSLDQGLQFLIQYYNGEERAKGNILERFSAQQFPDLHSELNLSSLELGDSALYFCASSVEDTQYFGPGTRLTVL.

The genes are TRBV6-2 or TRBV6-3 and TRBJ2-3; D is unresolved. This CDR3 has 13 amino acids. Trimming cost V 6 bases and J 2 bases, with 9 bases left between them. Looked up from germline, CDR1 is MNHEY and CDR2 is SVGEGT. The CDR3 coding sequence is TGTGCCAGCAGACTGACTGTCACAGATACGCAGTATTTT. This sequence encodes CASRLTVTDTQYF.

The rearrangement uses TRBV6-1 and TRBJ2-7, with D uncertain. With 1 base removed from V and 3 bases from J, the gap between germline ends came to 10 bases. The germline V gene encodes CDR1 MNHNS and CDR2 SASEGT. This CDR3 region has 14 residues. The DNA of the CDR3 is TGTGCCAGCAGTGAAGTTGGGATTTACTACGAGCAGTACTTC. Its translation: CASSEVGIYYEQYF.

This sequence joins TRBV11-2 and TRBJ1-3; D unresolved. Germline values: CDR1 SGHAT, CDR2 FQNNGV. V shed 1 base and J shed 2 bases, with 18 bases lying between them. CDR3 length: 18 residues. For the CDR3, the DNA is TGTGCCAGCAGCTTAGCTCTCTTCATGGGAAGAACTGGAAACACCATATATTTT. Amino acids: CASSLALFMGRTGNTIYF. Drawing the rest from reference TRBV11-2 and TRBJ1-3, the complete variable domain is EAGVAQSPRYKIIEKRQSVAFWCNPISGHATLYWYQQILGQGPKLLIQFQNNGVVDDSQLPKDRFSAERLKGVDSTLKIQPAKLEDSAVYLCASSLALFMGRTGNTIYFGEGSWLTVV.

The CDR3 DNA reads TGTGCCAGCAGCCCGGACAGGGAAGAGACCCAGTACTTC. Its translation: CASSPDREETQYF. The V and J genes are TRBV2 and TRBJ2-5, with 8 bases identical to TRBD1. V shed 6 bases, J shed 3 bases, and the junction held 3 bases outside the gene matches. The CDR3 consists of 13 residues. Germline values: CDR1 SNHLY, CDR2 FYNNEI.

The chain recombines TRBV20-1 with TRBJ2-1, with 10 bases aligning to TRBD1. Trimming took 2 bases from V and 5 from J; bases not matched to a gene: 12. The CDR3 loop spans 17 amino acids. Germline CDR1 and CDR2: DFQATT and SNEGSKA (reference sequence). The chain's CDR3 is CSARTIGQGGVDNEQFF. The CDR3 nucleotides are TGCAGTGCTAGAACTATCGGACAGGGGGGAGTAGACAATGAGCAGTTCTTC.